The 21 T cell receptor beta chains below were found in one sample sequenced in a study (dated by TCRdb to between 2014 and 2017). Libraries were prepared through 5' RACE. TCRdb shows the sequencer as Illumina MiSeq. Clones were called with MiXCR by TCRdb after fastp trimmed the public reads at Q25, and only in-frame beta chains were retained. Each entry is one CDR3 protein sequence, shown with its most common DNA and genes. In this sample the table shows about 42,000 distinct CDR3 sequences, around 30% of which occur a single time. The biggest ten clones account for roughly 4.1% of the sample. Sequenced input: tumor-infiltrating memory CD4+ T cells sorted from the breast tumor. The sample's cell subset or site label, decoded: memory CD4+ T cells, CD4+CD45RO+CD25-. These receptors were obtained from a female donor with breast cancer.

There are many counts of this clonotype. The CDR3 region is CASSAGGGGLNIQYF. DNA for the CDR3: TGTGCCAGCAGCGCGGGGGGAGGGGGATTGAACATTCAGTACTTC. The rearrangement uses TRBV9 and TRBJ2-4; a weak D match, TRBD2 (7 bases). Trimming stripped 3 bases from V and 7 bases from J, with 17 bases between. CDR1 is SGDLS, CDR2 YYNGEE, per germline. This CDR3 is built from 15 residues.

The CDR3 sequence is CSAGRMSSGSAEQYF. The CDR3 coding sequence is TGCAGTGCTGGGAGGATGTCTAGCGGGAGTGCCGAGCAGTACTTC. The rearrangement links TRBV20-1 to TRBJ2-7; 10 positions agree with TRBD2. The V gene end was trimmed by 5 bases and the J gene end by 6 bases; junction bases not matched to a gene: 13. This CDR3 region has 15 residues. Per the germline V gene, CDR1 is DFQATT and CDR2 is SNEGSKA (reference sequence).

This clonotype has only a few counts. This likely comes from a read error, as the CDR3 has no conserved phenylalanine or tryptophan at its end. This chain links TRBV27 with TRBJ2-1; no reliable D call. The CDR3 totals 10 residues. Germline assignment: CDR1 MNHEY and CDR2 SMNVEV (reference sequence). V lost 8 bases and J lost 3, with 2 bases in between. The CDR3 DNA sequence: TGTGCCAGCGGCTACAATGAGCAGTTCCTC. Its protein product is CASGYNEQFL.

This clonotype was seen only a few times. The rearrangement joins TRBV6-1 to TRBJ2-7; D is uncertain. The V gene's germline CDR1 is MNHNS and CDR2 SASEGT. The CDR3 spans 10 residues. V was shortened by 5 bases and J by 3 bases, with 2 bases between the two germline ends. The CDR3 coding sequence is TGTGCCAGCAGTTACTACGAGCAGTACTTC. Translated, it gives CASSYYEQYF.

This clonotype was observed a few times. The V call is TRBV5-1, the J call TRBJ2-2; D possibly corresponds to TRBD1 (6 bases). Trimming left V 0 bases short and J 4 bases short, with 13 bases between. This CDR3 region has 16 residues. CDR1 is SGHRS and CDR2 is YFSETQ in the germline V gene. In DNA, the CDR3 is TGCGCCAGCAGCTTGGACCCGAAGGGGGTCACCGGGGAGCTGTTTTTT. Translating gives CASSLDPKGVTGELFF.

This clonotype was detected a few times. The chain uses TRBV9 and TRBJ2-7, with 9 bases matching TRBD1. There are 15 residues in the CDR3. Germline V gene sequence: CDR1 SGDLS, CDR2 YYNGEE. After removal of 3 bases from V and 5 bases from J, the junction contained 9 bases not matched to a gene. The CDR3: CASSASGTGQHEQYF. The CDR3 nucleotides are TGTGCCAGCAGCGCCTCCGGGACAGGGCAGCACGAGCAGTACTTC.

The chain uses TRBV4-1 and TRBJ2-1, with 9 bases aligning to TRBD2. Germline CDR1 reads MGHRA; CDR2 reads YSYEKL. CDR3 length equals 15 residues. V trimming: 2 bases; J trimming: 1 base; junction bases outside the gene matches: 0. CDR3 bases: TGCGCCAGCAGCCAAAGCGGGGGGTCCTACAATGAGCAGTTCTTC. It specifies CASSQSGGSYNEQFF.

By share, this clonotype ranks as medium-sized. The rearrangement links TRBV7-2 to TRBJ1-2, with D maybe TRBD1 (6 bases). Looked up from germline, CDR1 is SGHTA and CDR2 is FQGNSA. Trimming took 2 bases from V and 4 from J, leaving 8 bases between them. The CDR3 is 13 residues long. CDR3 sequence reads: CASSLRDTYGYTF. CDR3 DNA: TGTGCCAGCAGCTTACGGGACACCTATGGCTACACCTTC.

This clonotype was seen repeatedly, ten times or more. The chain carries TRBV4-1 and TRBJ2-3; the D gene is possibly TRBD2 (6 bases). V shed 4 bases and J shed 6 bases, with 20 bases lying between them. CDR1 and CDR2 from the germline V gene are MGHRA and YSYEKL. The CDR3 extends over 16 amino acids. In DNA, the CDR3 is TGCGCCAGCAGCCCCCAGGGAGGTCGCGTTCCCGATACGCAGTATTTT. This encodes CASSPQGGRVPDTQYF.

V gene TRBV4-1 combines with J gene TRBJ1-2, with D perhaps TRBD1 (5 bases). The CDR3 runs 15 residues. V was shortened by 0 bases and J by 5 bases, with 13 bases between the two germline ends. From germline, CDR1 is MGHRA and CDR2 YSYEKL. CDR3 sequence: CASSQDKSRVYGYTF. The CDR3 DNA reads TGCGCCAGCAGCCAAGATAAATCCAGGGTATATGGCTACACCTTC.

This clonotype was seen at least ten times. This chain links TRBV10-2 with TRBJ2-4; D unclear. This CDR3 comprises 15 residues. The ends were cut back, 4 bases at V and 2 bases at J, with 12 bases in the middle. The germline V gene encodes CDR1 WSHSY and CDR2 SAAADI. CDR3 region: CASSGALGSKNIQYF. The CDR3, as DNA: TGCGCCAGCAGTGGGGCCCTTGGGTCCAAAAACATTCAGTACTTC.

This clonotype was detected only a few times. This sequence joins TRBV7-7 and TRBJ1-6, with 11 bases that match TRBD1. CDR3 length: 14 amino acids. Germline V gene data show CDR1 as SSHAT and CDR2 as FNYEAQ (reference sequence). CDR3 amino acids: CGPGQGVSFSPLHF. The CDR3 DNA follows: TGTGGGCCGGGACAGGGGGTTTCGTTTTCACCCCTCCACTTT. The entire variable domain, with the rest obtained from reference TRBV7-7 and TRBJ1-6, is as follows: GAGVSQSPRYKVTKRGQDVTLRCDPISSHATLYWYQQALGQGPEFLTYFNYEAQPDKSGLPSDRFSAERPEGSISTLTIQRTEQRDSAMYRCGPGQGVSFSPLHFGNGTRLTVT.

This clonotype has more than one count but fewer than ten. CDR3 amino acids: CASGSARTSLQETQYF. CDR3 bases: TGTGCCAGCGGTTCCGCTCGGACTAGTCTTCAAGAGACCCAGTACTTC. V is TRBV7-8 and J is TRBJ2-5, with 7 bases aligning to TRBD2. The CDR3 is 16 amino acids. CDR1 and CDR2 (germline): SGHVS, FQNEAQ. Trimming removed 8 bases from V and 2 bases from J; junction bases left unmatched: 14.

The rearrangement uses TRBV20-1 and TRBJ2-1; 7 bases line up with TRBD1. Per the germline V gene, CDR1 is DFQATT and CDR2 is SNEGSKA (reference sequence). This CDR3 is built from 13 residues. V dropped 5 bases and J dropped 8; count of bases not matched to a gene: 9. The CDR3 sequence is CSAEQGVRDEQFF. Written as DNA, the CDR3 is TGCAGTGCTGAGCAGGGGGTTAGGGATGAGCAGTTCTTC.

The table lists this clonotype with a few counts. The chain joins TRBV2 to TRBJ1-6; D uncertain. Looked up from germline, CDR1 is SNHLY and CDR2 is FYNNEI. CDR3 size: 15 residues. Trimming shortened V by 5 bases and J by 7 bases, and 15 bases separated the two germline ends. The DNA for the CDR3 is TGTGCCAGCAGTCCTAGTCACGGGATAAATTCACCCCTCCACTTT. Protein: CASSPSHGINSPLHF.

This clonotype was observed at least ten times. The chain uses TRBV20-1 and TRBJ2-7; TRBD1 aligns across 7 bases. V trimming: 6 bases; J trimming: 1 base; junction bases outside the gene matches: 6. This CDR3 region has 13 residues. Germline-derived CDR1 and CDR2 are DFQATT and SNEGSKA (reference sequence). DNA for the CDR3: TGCAGTGCCCCGGGGACAGCATCCTACGAGCAGTACTTC. It translates to CSAPGTASYEQYF.

This clonotype was detected only a few times. The chain is built from TRBV11-2 and TRBJ2-2; 9 bases agree with TRBD2. After removal of 7 bases from V and 10 bases from J, the junction contained 10 bases not matched to a gene. CDR1 is SGHAT, CDR2 FQNNGV, per germline. CDR3 size: 14 residues. CDR3 bases: TGTGCCAGCATTTCACAGACTAGCGGCTCGGAGCTGTTTTTT. This gives the protein CASISQTSGSELFF.

This clonotype has just one count. The CDR3 spells CASATSYGYTF. For the CDR3, the DNA is TGTGCCAGCGCCACATCCTATGGCTACACCTTC. V gene TRBV12-3 or TRBV12-4 combines with J gene TRBJ1-2; D remains ambiguous. The V and J ends lost 8 bases and 4 bases respectively, with 8 bases between them. The CDR3 is 11 amino acids.

The chain is built from TRBV12-3 or TRBV12-4 and TRBJ2-7; perhaps TRBD2 as D (5 bases). The CDR3 is 16 amino acids. Trimming took off 6 bases at V and 5 bases at J, with 23 bases between the two ends. The CDR3: CASSPTGLRWVDEQYF. CDR3 DNA: TGTGCCAGCAGCCCAACTGGACTGCGGTGGGTTGACGAGCAGTACTTC.

V usage is TRBV5-1 and J usage is TRBJ2-7; 7 bases are shared with TRBD2. Germline assignment: CDR1 SGHRS and CDR2 YFSETQ. This CDR3 is built from 11 residues. Germline trimming cut 0 bases from V and 11 bases from J; bases unmatched to any gene: 2. DNA for the CDR3: TGCGCCAGCAGCTTGGGGGGAGGGGAGTACTTC. As protein: CASSLGGGEYF.

At least ten counts were recorded for this clonotype. The rearrangement joins TRBV3-1 to TRBJ1-5; possible D gene TRBD1, 6 bases. V lost 2 bases to trimming and J lost 4 bases, with 12 bases between them. Germline assignment: CDR1 LGHDT and CDR2 YNNKEL (reference sequence). This CDR3 has 15 residues. The CDR3 nucleotides are TGTGCCAGCAGCCAAAGCCGAAGGGGGAATCAGCCCCAGCATTTT. This codes for CASSQSRRGNQPQHF.